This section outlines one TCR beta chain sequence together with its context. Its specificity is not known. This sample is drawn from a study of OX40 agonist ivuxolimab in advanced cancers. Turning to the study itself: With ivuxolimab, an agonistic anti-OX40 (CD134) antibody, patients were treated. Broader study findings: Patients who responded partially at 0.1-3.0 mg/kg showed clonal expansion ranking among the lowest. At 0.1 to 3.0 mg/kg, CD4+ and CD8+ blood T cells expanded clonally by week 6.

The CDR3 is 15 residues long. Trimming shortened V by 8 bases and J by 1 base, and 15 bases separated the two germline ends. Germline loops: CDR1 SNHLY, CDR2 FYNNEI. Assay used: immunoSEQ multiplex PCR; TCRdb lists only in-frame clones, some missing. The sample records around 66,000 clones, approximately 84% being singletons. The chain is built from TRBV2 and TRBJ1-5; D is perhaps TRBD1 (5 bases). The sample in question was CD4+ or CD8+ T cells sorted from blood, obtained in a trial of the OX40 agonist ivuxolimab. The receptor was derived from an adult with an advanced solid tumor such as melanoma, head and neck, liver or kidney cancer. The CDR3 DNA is TGTGCCAGCGTCTCAGGGTCCGGAAGCAATCAGCCCCAGCATTTT. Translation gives CASVSGSGSNQPQHF.